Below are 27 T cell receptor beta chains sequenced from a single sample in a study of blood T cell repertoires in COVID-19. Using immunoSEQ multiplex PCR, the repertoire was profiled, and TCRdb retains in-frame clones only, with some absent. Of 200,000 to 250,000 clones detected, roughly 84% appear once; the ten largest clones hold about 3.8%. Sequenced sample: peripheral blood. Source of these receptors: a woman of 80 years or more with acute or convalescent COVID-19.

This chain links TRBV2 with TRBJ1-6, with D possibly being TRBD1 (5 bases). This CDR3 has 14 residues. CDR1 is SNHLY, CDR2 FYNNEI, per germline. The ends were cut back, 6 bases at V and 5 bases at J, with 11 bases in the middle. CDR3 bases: TGTGCCAGCAGGGACGACAGTGATAATTCACCCCTCCACTTT. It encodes CASRDDSDNSPLHF.

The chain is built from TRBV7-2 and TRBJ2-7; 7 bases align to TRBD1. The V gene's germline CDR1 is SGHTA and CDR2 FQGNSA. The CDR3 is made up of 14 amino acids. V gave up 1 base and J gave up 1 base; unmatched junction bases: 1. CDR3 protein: CASSLGDRSYEQYF. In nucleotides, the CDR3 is TGTGCCAGCAGCTTAGGGGACAGATCCTACGAGCAGTACTTC. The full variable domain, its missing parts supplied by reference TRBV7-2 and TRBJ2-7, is GAGVSQSPSNKVTEKGKDVELRCDPISGHTALYWYRQSLGQGLEFLIYFQGNSAPDKSGLPSDRFSAERTGGSVSTLTIQRTQQEDSAVYLCASSLGDRSYEQYFGPGTRLTVT.

CDR3 sequence: CSASKGGTLNSPLHF. CDR3 bases: TGCAGTGCTAGTAAAGGCGGAACCCTGAATTCACCCCTCCACTTT. This sequence joins TRBV20-1 and TRBJ1-6; D not resolved. The germline V gene has CDR1 DFQATT and CDR2 SNEGSKA (reference sequence). The length of the CDR3 is 15 residues. The V end lost 3 bases, the J end lost 7 bases, and 16 bases lay between the germline ends.

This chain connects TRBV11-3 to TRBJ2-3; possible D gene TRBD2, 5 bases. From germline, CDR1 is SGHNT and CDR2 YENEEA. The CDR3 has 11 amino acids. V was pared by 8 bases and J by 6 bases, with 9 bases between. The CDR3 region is CASGTRDTQYF. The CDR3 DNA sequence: TGTGCCAGCGGCACTAGGGATACGCAGTATTTT. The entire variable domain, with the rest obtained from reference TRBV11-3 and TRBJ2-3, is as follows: EAGVVQSPRYKIIEKKQPVAFWCNPISGHNTLYWYLQNLGQGPELLIRYENEEAVDDSQLPKDRFSAERLKGVDSTLKIQPAELGDSAVYLCASGTRDTQYFGPGTRLTVL.

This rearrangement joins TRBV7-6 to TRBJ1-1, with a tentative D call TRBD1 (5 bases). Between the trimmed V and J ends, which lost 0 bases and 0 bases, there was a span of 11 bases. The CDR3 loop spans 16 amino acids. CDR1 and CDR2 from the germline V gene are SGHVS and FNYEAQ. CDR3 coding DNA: TGTGCCAGCAGCTTAGCGACCAGGGTCGTGAACACTGAAGCTTTCTTT. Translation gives CASSLATRVVNTEAFF.

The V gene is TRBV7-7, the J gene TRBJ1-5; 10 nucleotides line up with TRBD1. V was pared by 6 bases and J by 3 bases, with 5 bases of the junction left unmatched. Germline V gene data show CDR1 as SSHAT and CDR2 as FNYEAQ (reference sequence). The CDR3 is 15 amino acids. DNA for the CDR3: TGTGCCAGCAGGATGGGACAGGGGCTCAATCAGCCCCAGCATTTT. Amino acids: CASRMGQGLNQPQHF.

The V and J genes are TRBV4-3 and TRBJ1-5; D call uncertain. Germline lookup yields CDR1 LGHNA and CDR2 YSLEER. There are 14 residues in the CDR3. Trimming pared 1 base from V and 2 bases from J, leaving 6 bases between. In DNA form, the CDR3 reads TGCGCCAGCAGCCAAGGGCTGGGCAATCAGCCCCAGCATTTT. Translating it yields CASSQGLGNQPQHF.

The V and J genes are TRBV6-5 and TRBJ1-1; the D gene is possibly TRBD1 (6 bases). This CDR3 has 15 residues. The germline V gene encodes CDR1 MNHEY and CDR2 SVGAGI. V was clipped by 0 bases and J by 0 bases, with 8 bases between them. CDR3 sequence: CASSYSGQLNTEAFF. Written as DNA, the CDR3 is TGTGCCAGCAGTTACTCAGGACAGTTGAACACTGAAGCTTTCTTT.

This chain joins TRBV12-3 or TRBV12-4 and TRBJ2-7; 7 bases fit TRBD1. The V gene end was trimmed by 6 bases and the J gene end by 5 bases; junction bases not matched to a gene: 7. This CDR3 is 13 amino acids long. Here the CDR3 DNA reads TGTGCCAGCAGCCCTGACAGGGACAACGAGCAGTACTTC. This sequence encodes CASSPDRDNEQYF.

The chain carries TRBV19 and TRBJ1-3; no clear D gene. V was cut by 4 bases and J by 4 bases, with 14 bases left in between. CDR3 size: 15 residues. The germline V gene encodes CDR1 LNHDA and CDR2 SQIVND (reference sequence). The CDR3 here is CASSRGGLSGNTIYF. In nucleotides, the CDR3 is TGTGCCAGTAGTAGGGGAGGACTTTCAGGAAACACCATATATTTT.

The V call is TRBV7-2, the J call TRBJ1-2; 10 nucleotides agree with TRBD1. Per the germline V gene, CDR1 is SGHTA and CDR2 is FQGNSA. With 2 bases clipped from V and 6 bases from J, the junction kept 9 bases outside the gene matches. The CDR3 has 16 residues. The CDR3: CASSLRGTGELNGYTF. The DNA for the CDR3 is TGTGCCAGCAGCTTAAGGGGGACAGGGGAACTCAATGGCTACACCTTC.

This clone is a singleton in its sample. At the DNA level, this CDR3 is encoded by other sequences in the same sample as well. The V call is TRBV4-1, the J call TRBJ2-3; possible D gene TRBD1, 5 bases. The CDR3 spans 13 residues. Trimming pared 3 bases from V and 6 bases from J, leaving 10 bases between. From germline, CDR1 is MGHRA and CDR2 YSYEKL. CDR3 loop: CASSQQGTDTQYF. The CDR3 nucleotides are TGCGCCAGCAGCCAGCAGGGAACCGATACGCAGTATTTT.

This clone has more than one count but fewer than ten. Here the CDR3 DNA reads TGTGCCAGCAGCACCCGACAGGGACTGAACACTGAAGCTTTCTTT. Amino acid sequence: CASSTRQGLNTEAFF. The chain employs TRBV6-2 or TRBV6-3 and TRBJ1-1; 7 bases map to TRBD1. V gave up 6 bases and J gave up 0 bases; unmatched junction bases: 7. This CDR3 has 15 residues. Germline CDR1 and CDR2: MNHEY and SVGEGT.

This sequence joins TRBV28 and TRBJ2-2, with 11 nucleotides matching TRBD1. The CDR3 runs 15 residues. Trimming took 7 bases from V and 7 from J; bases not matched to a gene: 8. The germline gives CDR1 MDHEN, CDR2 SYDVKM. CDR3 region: CASTTGQGAIGELFF. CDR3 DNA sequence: TGTGCCAGCACTACAGGACAGGGGGCGATCGGGGAGCTGTTTTTT.

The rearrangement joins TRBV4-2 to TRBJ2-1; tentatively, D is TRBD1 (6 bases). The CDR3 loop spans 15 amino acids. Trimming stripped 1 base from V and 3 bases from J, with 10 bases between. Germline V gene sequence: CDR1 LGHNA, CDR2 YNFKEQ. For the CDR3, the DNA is TGTGCCAGCAGCCAAGCCCAGGGGATCTACAATGAGCAGTTCTTC. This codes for CASSQAQGIYNEQFF.

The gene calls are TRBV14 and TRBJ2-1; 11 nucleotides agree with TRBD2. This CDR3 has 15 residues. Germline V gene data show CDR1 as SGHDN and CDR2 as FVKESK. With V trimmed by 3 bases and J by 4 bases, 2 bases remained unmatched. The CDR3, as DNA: TGTGCCAGCAGCCAGATAGCGGGGGGGTACAATGAGCAGTTCTTC. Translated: CASSQIAGGYNEQFF.

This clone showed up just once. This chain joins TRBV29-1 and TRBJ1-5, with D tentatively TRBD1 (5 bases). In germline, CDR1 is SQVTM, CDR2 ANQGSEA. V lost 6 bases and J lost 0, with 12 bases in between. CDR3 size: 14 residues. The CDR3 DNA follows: TGCAGCGTGGGCGGACAAAATAGCAATCAGCCCCAGCATTTT. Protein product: CSVGGQNSNQPQHF.

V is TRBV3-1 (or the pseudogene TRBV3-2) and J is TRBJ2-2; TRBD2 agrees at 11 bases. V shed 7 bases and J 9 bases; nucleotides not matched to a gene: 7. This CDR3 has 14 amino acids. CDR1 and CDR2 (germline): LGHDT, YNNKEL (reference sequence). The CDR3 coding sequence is TGTGCCAGCAAGAATAGCGGGGGGGCCCGGGAGCTGTTTTTT. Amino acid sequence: CASKNSGGARELFF.

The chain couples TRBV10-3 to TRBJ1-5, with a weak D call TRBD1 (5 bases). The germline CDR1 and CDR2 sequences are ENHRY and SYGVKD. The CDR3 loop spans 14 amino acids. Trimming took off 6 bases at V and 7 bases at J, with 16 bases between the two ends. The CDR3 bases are TGTGCCATCAGGGGGGAGGGGAACGGGCAGCCCCAGCATTTT. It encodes CAIRGEGNGQPQHF.

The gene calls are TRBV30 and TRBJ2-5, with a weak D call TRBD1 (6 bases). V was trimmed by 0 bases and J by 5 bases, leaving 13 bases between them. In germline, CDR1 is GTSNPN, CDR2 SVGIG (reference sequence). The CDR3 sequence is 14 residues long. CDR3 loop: CAWSVKGVRETQYF. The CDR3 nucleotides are TGTGCCTGGAGTGTGAAGGGGGTACGCGAGACCCAGTACTTC. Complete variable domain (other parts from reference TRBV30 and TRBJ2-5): SQTIHQWPATLVQPVGSPLSLECTVEGTSNPNLYWYRQAAGRGLQLLFYSVGIGQISSEVPQNLSASRPQDRQFILSSKKLLLSDSGFYLCAWSVKGVRETQYFGPGTRLLVL.

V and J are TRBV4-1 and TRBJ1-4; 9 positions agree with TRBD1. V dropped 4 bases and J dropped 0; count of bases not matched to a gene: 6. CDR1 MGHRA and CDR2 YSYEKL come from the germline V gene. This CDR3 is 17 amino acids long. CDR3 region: CASSRTGGAATNEKLFF. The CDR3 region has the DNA TGCGCCAGCAGCCGTACAGGGGGCGCGGCAACTAATGAAAAACTGTTTTTT.

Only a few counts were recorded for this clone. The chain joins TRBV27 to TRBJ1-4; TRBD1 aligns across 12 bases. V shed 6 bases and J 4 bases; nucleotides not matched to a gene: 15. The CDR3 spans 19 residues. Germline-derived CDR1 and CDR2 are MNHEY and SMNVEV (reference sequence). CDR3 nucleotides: TGTGCCAGCAGCTCGACGGGACAGGGGGCTTTTCAGGGTAATGAAAAACTGTTTTTT. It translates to CASSSTGQGAFQGNEKLFF.

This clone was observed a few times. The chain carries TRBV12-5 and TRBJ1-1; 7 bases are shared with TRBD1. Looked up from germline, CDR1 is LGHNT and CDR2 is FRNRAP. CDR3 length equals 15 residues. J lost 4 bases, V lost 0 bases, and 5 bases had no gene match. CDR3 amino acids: CASGLVRAGGTEAFF. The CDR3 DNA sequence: TGTGCTAGTGGTTTGGTAAGGGCAGGGGGCACTGAAGCTTTCTTT.

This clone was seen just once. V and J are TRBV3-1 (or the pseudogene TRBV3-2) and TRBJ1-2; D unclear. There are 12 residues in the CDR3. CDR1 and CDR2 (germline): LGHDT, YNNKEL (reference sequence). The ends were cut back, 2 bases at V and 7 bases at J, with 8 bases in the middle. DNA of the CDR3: TGTGCCAGCAGCCAATTGGTCGGTGGCTACACCTTC. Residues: CASSQLVGGYTF.

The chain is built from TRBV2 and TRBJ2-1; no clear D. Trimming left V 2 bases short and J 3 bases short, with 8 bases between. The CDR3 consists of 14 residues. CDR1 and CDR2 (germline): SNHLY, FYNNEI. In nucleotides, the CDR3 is TGTGCCAGCAGTGAACGGCGGAACTACAATGAGCAGTTCTTC. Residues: CASSERRNYNEQFF.

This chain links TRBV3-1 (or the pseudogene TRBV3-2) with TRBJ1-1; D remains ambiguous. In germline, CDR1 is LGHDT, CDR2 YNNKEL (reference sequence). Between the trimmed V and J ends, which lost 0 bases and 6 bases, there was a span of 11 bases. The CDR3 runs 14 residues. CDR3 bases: TGTGCCAGCAGCCAAGATCTAAGTAGCGCTGAAGCTTTCTTT. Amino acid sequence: CASSQDLSSAEAFF.

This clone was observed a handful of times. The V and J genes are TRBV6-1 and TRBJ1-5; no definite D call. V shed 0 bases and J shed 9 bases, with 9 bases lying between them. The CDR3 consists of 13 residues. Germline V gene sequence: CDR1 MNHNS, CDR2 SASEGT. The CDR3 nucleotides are TGTGCCAGCAGTGAAGCACTCATTATGCCCCAGCATTTT. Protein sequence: CASSEALIMPQHF.